This paragraph reports one TCR beta chain. Its antigen is unknown. TCRdb keeps only in-frame clones here, not all; method: immunoSEQ multiplex PCR. The data show roughly 2,000 clones, just under 70% seen once. This entry is derived from a study of T cells in tumors after PD-1 blockade. General observations from the study: About 40% of tumor TCR clonotypes were also found in blood.

In germline, CDR1 is LNHDA, CDR2 SQIVND (reference sequence). V shed 5 bases and J shed 1 base, with 9 bases lying between them. CDR3 size: 14 residues. Site-matched primary tumor biopsies were taken before and after PD-1 blockade. Template: tumor biopsy or peripheral blood genomic DNA, 616-6,004 ng per sample. The origin of this receptor is a human donor with basal cell carcinoma. The sample was tumor tissue, taken before anti-PD-1 treatment. The chain is built from TRBV19 and TRBJ2-4; D not resolved. The CDR3 DNA reads TGTGCCAGTAGTTTGGCGAGCGCCAAAAACATTCAGTACTTC. Protein: CASSLASAKNIQYF.